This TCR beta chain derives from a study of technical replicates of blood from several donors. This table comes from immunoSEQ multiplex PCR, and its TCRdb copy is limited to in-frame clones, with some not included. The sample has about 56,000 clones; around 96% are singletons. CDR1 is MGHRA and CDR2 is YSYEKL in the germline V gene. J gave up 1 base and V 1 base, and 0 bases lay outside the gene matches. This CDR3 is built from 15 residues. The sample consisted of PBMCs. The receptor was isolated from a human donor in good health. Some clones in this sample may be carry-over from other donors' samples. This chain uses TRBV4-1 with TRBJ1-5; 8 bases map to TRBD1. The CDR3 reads CASSQGQGSNQPQHF. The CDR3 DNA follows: TGCGCCAGCAGCCAAGGACAGGGGAGCAATCAGCCCCAGCATTTT.